These 18 T cell receptor beta chains came from one sample sequenced in a study of T cells in Graves' hyperthyroidism and ophthalmopathy. The investigators amplified TCR beta CDR3 regions from RNA transcripts. The HTBI set primed first-round TCR CDR3 RT-PCR. Each CDR3 protein gets one entry after TCRdb re-called the multiplex PCR reads with MiXCR. The profile covers 600,000 to 750,000 distinct CDR3 sequences, with 15% to 20% appearing a single time and about 14% taken by the ten largest. The sample comprised blood. The receptors were gathered from a man aged 45-65 years with Graves' hyperthyroidism.

The chain links TRBV3-1 to TRBJ2-3; tentatively, D is TRBD2 (5 bases). Germline V lookup: CDR1 LGHDT, CDR2 YNNKEL (reference sequence). The length of the CDR3 is 15 residues. Trimming took 4 bases from V and 2 from J, leaving 13 bases between them. In DNA form, the CDR3 reads TGTGCCAGCAGCCCCCCCGAGCGGTACACAGATACGCAGTATTTT. Residues: CASSPPERYTDTQYF.

This clonotype was seen a handful of times. CDR3 protein: CASSPKFGVFGSDTQYF. The CDR3, as DNA: TGTGCCAGCAGCCCTAAGTTCGGGGTCTTCGGGTCAGATACGCAGTATTTT. The chain combines TRBV11-2 with TRBJ2-3, with D possibly being TRBD2 (5 bases). V lost 5 bases and J lost 4, with 22 bases in between. In germline, CDR1 is SGHAT, CDR2 FQNNGV. The CDR3 is 17 residues long.

A few counts support this clonotype. The chain has TRBV3-1 and TRBJ2-7; TRBD2 is a possible D gene (5 bases). V gave up 4 bases and J gave up 4 bases, with 17 bases separating them. The CDR3 loop spans 15 amino acids. The germline CDR1 and CDR2 sequences are LGHDT and YNNKEL (reference sequence). The CDR3 DNA sequence: TGTGCCAGCAGCCCTCTCGTGGGAGCGGAATACGAGCAGTACTTC. Translation gives CASSPLVGAEYEQYF.

This clonotype was seen repeatedly, ten times or more. The rearrangement links TRBV20-1 to TRBJ1-5; 7 nucleotides match TRBD1. This CDR3 comprises 12 residues. V was clipped by 5 bases and J by 4 bases; unmatched bases: 2. Germline CDR1 DFQATT, CDR2 SNEGSKA (reference sequence). The CDR3 protein is CSASRGNQPQHF. The DNA of the CDR3 is TGCAGTGCTTCCAGGGGGAATCAGCCCCAGCATTTT.

V usage is TRBV29-1 and J usage is TRBJ2-6, with D unresolved. CDR3 length: 13 amino acids. V dropped 5 bases and J dropped 1 base, with 6 bases sitting between them. Germline assignment: CDR1 SQVTM and CDR2 ANQGSEA. CDR3 sequence (DNA): TGCAGCGTTATCAGTTCTGGGGCCAACGTCCTGACTTTC. Protein: CSVISSGANVLTF.

This clonotype appeared many times. The chain uses TRBV2 and TRBJ2-5; the D is unclear. The germline V and J ends were trimmed by 5 bases and 1 base, with 8 bases remaining between them. The germline gives CDR1 SNHLY, CDR2 FYNNEI. There are 13 residues in the CDR3. CDR3 residues: CASSYYLQETQYF. In nucleotides, the CDR3 is TGTGCCAGCAGTTACTACCTCCAAGAGACCCAGTACTTC.

For this clonotype: This may stem from a read error, because a much larger clone lies one nucleotide away. This chain links TRBV5-6 with TRBJ1-6; D unclear. The germline V and J ends were trimmed by 1 base and 9 bases, with 8 bases remaining between them. Germline CDR1 is SGHDT and CDR2 is YYEEEE. The CDR3 covers 13 residues. CDR3 protein: CASSLPSSSPLHF. CDR3 coding DNA: TGTGCCAGCAGCTTGCCGTCCAGTTCACCCCTCCACTTT.

The table lists this clonotype with many counts. This CDR3 is CASSAILNEGAGQPQHF. DNA for the CDR3: TGTGCCAGCAGTGCAATCCTTAATGAGGGGGCTGGTCAGCCCCAGCATTTT. The gene calls are TRBV2 and TRBJ1-5, with 7 bases aligning to TRBD1. The V gene's germline CDR1 is SNHLY and CDR2 FYNNEI. Trimming took 4 bases from V and 6 from J; bases not matched to a gene: 15. The CDR3 is 17 residues long.

This clonotype was counted at least ten times. The chain is built from TRBV6-5 and TRBJ2-5; D may be TRBD1 or TRBD2 (5 bases each). Germline values: CDR1 MNHEY, CDR2 SVGAGI. The CDR3 is 14 residues long. Trimming stripped 2 bases from V and 5 bases from J, with 12 bases between. DNA for the CDR3: TGTGCCAGCAGTTACGGTGGGGGTCGTGAGACCCAGTACTTC. Its protein product is CASSYGGGRETQYF.

The rearrangement uses TRBV6-1 and TRBJ1-5; D is ambiguous. V was cut by 3 bases and J by 4 bases, with 10 bases left in between. CDR3 length: 14 residues. The germline V gene encodes CDR1 MNHNS and CDR2 SASEGT. CDR3 DNA sequence: TGTGCCAGCAGTGACCTCGGTAATAATCAGCCCCAGCATTTT. Its protein is CASSDLGNNQPQHF.

This chain links TRBV29-1 with TRBJ2-1; D is possibly TRBD2 (6 bases). The V and J ends lost 4 bases and 0 bases respectively, with 16 bases between them. This CDR3 contains 16 residues. The V gene's germline CDR1 is SQVTM and CDR2 ANQGSEA. In DNA form, the CDR3 reads TGCAGCGTTGGGGGGGTCGAAAGGTTCTCCTACAATGAGCAGTTCTTC. Encoded protein: CSVGGVERFSYNEQFF.

The chain employs TRBV15 and TRBJ2-3; TRBD2 is a possible D gene (6 bases). Germline CDR1 is LNHNV and CDR2 is YYDKDF (reference sequence). The CDR3 spans 14 residues. Trimming removed 4 bases at V and 2 bases at J, with 10 bases between. As DNA, the CDR3 is TGTGCCACCAGCACCCGGGGGACCACAGATACGCAGTATTTT. Protein: CATSTRGTTDTQYF.

This clonotype was observed at least ten times. The chain employs TRBV19 and TRBJ2-7; TRBD2 might be the D (6 bases). Germline CDR1 LNHDA, CDR2 SQIVND (reference sequence). The V end was cut by 3 bases, the J end by 0 bases, with 9 bases between. The CDR3 sequence is 14 residues long. The DNA for the CDR3 is TGTGCCAGTAGTATGGCTAGCGTCTCCTACGAGCAGTACTTC. It codes for CASSMASVSYEQYF.

This clonotype was observed many times. The chain combines TRBV12-3 or TRBV12-4 with TRBJ2-2; tentative D call: TRBD1 (6 bases). The CDR3 is made up of 15 amino acids. The germline V and J ends were trimmed by 6 bases and 1 base, with 12 bases remaining between them. Here the CDR3 DNA reads TGTGCCAGCAGGTTTTCGGGACAGAACACCGGGGAGCTGTTTTTT. This encodes CASRFSGQNTGELFF.

The table lists this clonotype with many counts. The chain links TRBV5-1 to TRBJ2-3; 7 bases fit TRBD1. Germline V gives CDR1 SGHRS, CDR2 YFSETQ. The CDR3 is 14 residues long. Trimming removed 6 bases from V and 1 base from J; junction bases left unmatched: 5. CDR3 loop: CASMRGQGTDTQYF. The CDR3 DNA sequence: TGCGCCAGCATGAGGGGGCAGGGCACAGATACGCAGTATTTT.

The table lists this clonotype with many counts. The chain uses TRBV12-3 or TRBV12-4 and TRBJ1-2; D uncertain. This CDR3 region has 13 residues. Between the trimmed V and J ends, which lost 3 bases and 6 bases, there was a span of 11 bases. CDR3 sequence reads: CASSFGVSDGYTF. DNA of the CDR3: TGTGCCAGCAGTTTTGGGGTTAGTGATGGCTACACCTTC.

In its sample, this clonotype was seen a few times. Since no conserved phenylalanine or tryptophan closes the CDR3, a read error is the likely cause. The chain employs TRBV6-1 and TRBJ1-1; weak D call: TRBD1 (5 bases). The ends were cut back, 5 bases at V and 1 base at J, with 8 bases in the middle. In germline, CDR1 is MNHNS, CDR2 SASEGT. The CDR3 has 13 amino acids. CDR3 in amino acids: CASSIGTNTEAFL. In nucleotides, the CDR3 is TGTGCCAGCAGTATCGGGACGAACACTGAAGCTTTCCTT.

This chain connects TRBV7-9 to TRBJ2-7, with D maybe TRBD1 (6 bases). Trimming stripped 0 bases from V and 6 bases from J, with 12 bases between. Germline lookup yields CDR1 SEHNR and CDR2 FQNEAQ (reference sequence). The CDR3 spans 14 residues. The CDR3 bases are TGTGCCAGCAGCTTAGCCCAGGGGAGAGGCGAGCAGTACTTC. Translation gives CASSLAQGRGEQYF. The whole variable domain, filled in from reference TRBV7-9 and TRBJ2-7, reads DTGVSQNPRHKITKRGQNVTFRCDPISEHNRLYWYRQTLGQGPEFLTYFQNEAQLEKSRLLSDRFSAERPKGSFSTLEIQRTEQGDSAMYLCASSLAQGRGEQYFGPGTRLTVT.